The source of this TCR beta chain is a study of blood T cell repertoires in COVID-19. Study at large: Samples came from the United States, Italy and Spain, spanning acute and convalescent COVID-19. Sources were T cells, B-cell-depleted T cells, or PBMCs; the material itself was cDNA or gDNA.

Trimming shortened V by 7 bases and J by 7 bases, and 12 bases separated the two germline ends. The CDR3 has 12 amino acids. Germline CDR1 is SNHLY and CDR2 is FYNNEI. In the original workflow: Quantification of nucleated cells was approximated via reference gene primer amplification. Produced via immunoSEQ multiplex PCR; TCRdb's table is partial and in-frame only. V, J and clone size are taken as reported in that table, and D and trimming were inferred from the DNA itself. This sample has nearly 80,000 clones, with 84% found just once. This clone was recorded only once. This sequence joins TRBV2 and TRBJ2-3; D unclear. Input material: peripheral blood. The TCR sequence derives from a man in his fifties with acute or convalescent COVID-19. CDR3 region: CASTLETYTQYF. CDR3 DNA: TGTGCCAGCACCCTAGAAACGTATACGCAGTATTTT.